This T cell receptor (beta chain) was sequenced for a study of blood T cell repertoires in COVID-19. Study-wide background: T cells, B-cell-depleted T cells, or PBMCs provided the cDNA or gDNA that served as material.

Trimming shortened V by 5 bases and J by 4 bases, and 12 bases separated the two germline ends. The CDR3 is made up of 14 amino acids. Per germline, CDR1 SGHVS and CDR2 FNYEAQ. In the original workflow: Amplification from reference gene primers served as the basis for estimated nucleated cell counts. Sequenced by immunoSEQ multiplex PCR; TCRdb stores in-frame clones only, minus some. The V and J calls and clone size were taken over from that table, and D and trimming were inferred from the DNA. The sample has approximately 120,000 clones; approximately 85% are singletons. The sequence derives from a human donor in a cohort sampled during active COVID-19. Sequencing input: peripheral blood. The chain uses TRBV7-6 and TRBJ2-1; no clear D. The CDR3 nucleotides are TGTGCCAGCAGCCCGTCTCGAGTTTACAATGAGCAGTTCTTC. It codes for CASSPSRVYNEQFF.